This T cell receptor (beta chain) was recovered during a study of shared clonotypes between healthy human individuals. This clone was detected only a few times. Sequencing was performed with immunoSEQ multiplex PCR; in TCRdb, only in-frame clones are kept and a portion is missing. This sample yields about 960,000 clones, of which approximately 80% are seen a single time; about 1.5% belongs to the top ten. HIV-negative, healthy adults without recent acute infections or vaccinations were the donors. Source material: memory CD4+ T cells sorted from blood. As for subset: CD45RA-negative fraction. The receptor was isolated from a man younger than 35 in good health.

CDR3: CASSFLRGAGELFF. CDR3 DNA sequence: TGTGCCAGCAGCTTTTTAAGGGGTGCCGGGGAGCTGTTTTTT. This chain connects TRBV5-8 to TRBJ2-2, with D perhaps matching TRBD1 (5 bases). There are 14 residues in the CDR3. Trimming shortened V by 2 bases and J by 6 bases, and 11 bases separated the two germline ends. Germline V CDR1 and CDR2: SGHTS, YDEGEE.